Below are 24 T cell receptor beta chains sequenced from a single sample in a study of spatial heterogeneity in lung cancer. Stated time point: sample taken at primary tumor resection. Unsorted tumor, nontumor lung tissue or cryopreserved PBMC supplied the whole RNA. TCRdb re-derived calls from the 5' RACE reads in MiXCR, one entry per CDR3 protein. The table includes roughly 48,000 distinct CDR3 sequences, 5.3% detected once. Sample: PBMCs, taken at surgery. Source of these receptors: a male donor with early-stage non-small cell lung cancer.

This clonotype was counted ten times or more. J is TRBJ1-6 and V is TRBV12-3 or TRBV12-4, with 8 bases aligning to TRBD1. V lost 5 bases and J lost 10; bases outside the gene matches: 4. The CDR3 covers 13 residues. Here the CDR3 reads CASSRDRSSPLHF. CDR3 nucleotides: TGTGCCAGCAGTAGGGACAGGAGCTCACCCCTCCACTTT.

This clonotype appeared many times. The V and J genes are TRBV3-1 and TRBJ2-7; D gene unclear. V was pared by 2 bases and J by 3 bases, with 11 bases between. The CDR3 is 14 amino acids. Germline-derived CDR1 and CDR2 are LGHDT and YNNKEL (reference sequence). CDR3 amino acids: CASSQSSGGYEQYF. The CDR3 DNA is TGTGCCAGCAGCCAATCCTCAGGTGGCTACGAGCAGTACTTC.

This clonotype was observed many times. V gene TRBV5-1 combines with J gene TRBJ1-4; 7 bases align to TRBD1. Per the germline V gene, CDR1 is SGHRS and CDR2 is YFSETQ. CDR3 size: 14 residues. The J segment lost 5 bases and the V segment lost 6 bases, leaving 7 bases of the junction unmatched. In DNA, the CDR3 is TGCGCCAGCACGCAGGGGGGCTCAAATGAAAAACTGTTTTTT. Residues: CASTQGGSNEKLFF. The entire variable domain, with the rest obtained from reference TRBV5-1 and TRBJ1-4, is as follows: KAGVTQTPRYLIKTRGQQVTLSCSPISGHRSVSWYQQTPGQGLQFLFEYFSETQRNKGNFPGRFSGRQFSNSRSEMNVSTLELGDSALYLCASTQGGSNEKLFFGSGTQLSVL.

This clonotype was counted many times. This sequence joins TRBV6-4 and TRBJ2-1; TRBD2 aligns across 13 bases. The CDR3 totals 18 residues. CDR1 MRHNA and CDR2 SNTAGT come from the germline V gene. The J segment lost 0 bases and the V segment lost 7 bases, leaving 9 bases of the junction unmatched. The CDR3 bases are TGTGCCAGCACCCCGGGACTAGCGGGATTAAGCTCCTACAATGAGCAGTTCTTC. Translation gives CASTPGLAGLSSYNEQFF.

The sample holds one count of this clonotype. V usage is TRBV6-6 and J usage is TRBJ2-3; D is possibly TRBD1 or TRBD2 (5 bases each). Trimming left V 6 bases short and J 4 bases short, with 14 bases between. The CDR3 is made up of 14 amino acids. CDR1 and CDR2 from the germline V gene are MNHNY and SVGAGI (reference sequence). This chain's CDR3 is CASSPSRGPDTQYF. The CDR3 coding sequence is TGTGCCAGCAGCCCCAGTCGGGGCCCAGATACGCAGTATTTT.

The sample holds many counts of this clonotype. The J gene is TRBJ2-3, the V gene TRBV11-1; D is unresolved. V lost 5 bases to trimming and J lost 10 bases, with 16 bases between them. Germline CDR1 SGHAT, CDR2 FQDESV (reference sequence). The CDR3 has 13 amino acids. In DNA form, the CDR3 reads TGTGCCAGCAGCCCCGAGCCCGCTGAGTCGCAGTATTTT. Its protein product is CASSPEPAESQYF.

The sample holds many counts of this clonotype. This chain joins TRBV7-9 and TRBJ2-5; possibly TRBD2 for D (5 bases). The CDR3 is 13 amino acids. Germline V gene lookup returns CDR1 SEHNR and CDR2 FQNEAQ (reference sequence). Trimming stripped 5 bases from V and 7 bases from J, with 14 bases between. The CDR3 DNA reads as TGTGCCAGCAGCCGAGGGTACTCTGGGACCCAGTACTTC. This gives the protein CASSRGYSGTQYF.

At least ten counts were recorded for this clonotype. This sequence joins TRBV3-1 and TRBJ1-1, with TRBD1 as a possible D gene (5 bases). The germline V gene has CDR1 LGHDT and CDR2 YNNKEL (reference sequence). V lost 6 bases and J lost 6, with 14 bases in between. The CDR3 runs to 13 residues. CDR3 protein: CASRQTVLSEAFF. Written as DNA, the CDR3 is TGTGCCAGCAGGCAGACAGTCTTGTCTGAAGCTTTCTTT.

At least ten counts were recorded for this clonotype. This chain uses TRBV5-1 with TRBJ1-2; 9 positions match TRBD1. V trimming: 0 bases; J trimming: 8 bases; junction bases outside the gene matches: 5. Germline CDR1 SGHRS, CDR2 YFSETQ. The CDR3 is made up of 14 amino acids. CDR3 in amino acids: CASSLAGDRDGYTF. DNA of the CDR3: TGCGCCAGCAGCTTGGCCGGGGACAGGGACGGCTACACCTTC.

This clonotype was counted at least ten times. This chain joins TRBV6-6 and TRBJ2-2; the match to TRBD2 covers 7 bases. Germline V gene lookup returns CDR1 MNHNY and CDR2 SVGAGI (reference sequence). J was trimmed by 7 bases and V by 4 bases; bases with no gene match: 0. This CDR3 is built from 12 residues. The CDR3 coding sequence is TGTGCCAGCAGTTGGGGGGGCGGGGAGCTGTTTTTT. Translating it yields CASSWGGGELFF.

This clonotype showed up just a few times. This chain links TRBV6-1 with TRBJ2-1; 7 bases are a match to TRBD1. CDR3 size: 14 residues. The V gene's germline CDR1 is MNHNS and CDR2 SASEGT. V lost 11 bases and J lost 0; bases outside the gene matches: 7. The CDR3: CAGSRGSSYNEQFF. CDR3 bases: TGTGCCGGCTCCAGGGGGAGCTCCTACAATGAGCAGTTCTTC.

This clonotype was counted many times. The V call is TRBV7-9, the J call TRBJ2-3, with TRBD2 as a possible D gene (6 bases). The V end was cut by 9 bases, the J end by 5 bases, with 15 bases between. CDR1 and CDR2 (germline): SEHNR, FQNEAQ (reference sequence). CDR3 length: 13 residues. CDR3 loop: CASTRESGDTQYF. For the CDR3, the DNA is TGTGCCAGTACTCGGGAGTCAGGAGATACGCAGTATTTT.

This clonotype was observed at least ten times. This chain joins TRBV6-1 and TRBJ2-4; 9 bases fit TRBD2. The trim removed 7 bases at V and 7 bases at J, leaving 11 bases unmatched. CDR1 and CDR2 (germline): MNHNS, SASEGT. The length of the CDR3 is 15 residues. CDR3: CASTWGSGRRNIQYF. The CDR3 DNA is TGTGCCAGCACCTGGGGTAGCGGGAGAAGGAACATTCAGTACTTC.

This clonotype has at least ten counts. CDR3 protein: CASSQQGRSYEQYF. Here the CDR3 DNA reads TGTGCCAGCAGCCAACAGGGCAGGTCCTACGAGCAGTACTTC. The genes are TRBV7-2 and TRBJ2-7, with D perhaps TRBD1 (6 bases). CDR3 length: 14 amino acids. The germline V gene has CDR1 SGHTA and CDR2 FQGNSA. V lost 5 bases and J lost 1, with 12 bases in between. Supplemented by reference TRBV7-2 and TRBJ2-7, the full variable domain reads GAGVSQSPSNKVTEKGKDVELRCDPISGHTALYWYRQSLGQGLEFLIYFQGNSAPDKSGLPSDRFSAERTGGSVSTLTIQRTQQEDSAVYLCASSQQGRSYEQYFGPGTRLTVT.

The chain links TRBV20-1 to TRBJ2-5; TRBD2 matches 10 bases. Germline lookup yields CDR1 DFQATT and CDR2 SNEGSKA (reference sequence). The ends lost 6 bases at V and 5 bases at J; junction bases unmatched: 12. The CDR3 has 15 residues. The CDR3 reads CSASSTSGRTETQYF. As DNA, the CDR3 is TGCAGTGCATCTTCGACTAGCGGGCGAACGGAGACCCAGTACTTC.

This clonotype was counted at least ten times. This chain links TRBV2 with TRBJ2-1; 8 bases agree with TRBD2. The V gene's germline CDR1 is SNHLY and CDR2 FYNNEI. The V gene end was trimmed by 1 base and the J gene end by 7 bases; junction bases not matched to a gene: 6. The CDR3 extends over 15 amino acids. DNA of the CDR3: TGTGCCAGCAGTGAAGAAACGGGAGGGTCTAATGAGCAGTTCTTC. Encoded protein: CASSEETGGSNEQFF.

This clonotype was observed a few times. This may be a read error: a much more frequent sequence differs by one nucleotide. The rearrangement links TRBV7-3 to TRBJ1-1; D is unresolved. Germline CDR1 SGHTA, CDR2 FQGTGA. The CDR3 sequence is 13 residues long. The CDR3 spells CTSSLNRNTEAFF. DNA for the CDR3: TGTACCAGCAGCTTAAACAGAAACACTGAAGCTTTCTTT.

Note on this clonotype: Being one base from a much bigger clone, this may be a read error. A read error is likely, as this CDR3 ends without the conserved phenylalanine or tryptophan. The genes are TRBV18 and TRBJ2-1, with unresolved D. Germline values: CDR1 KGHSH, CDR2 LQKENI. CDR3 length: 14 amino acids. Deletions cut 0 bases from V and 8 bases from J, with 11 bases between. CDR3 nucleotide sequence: TGTGCCAGCTCACCACCTGGGTCCGTCGATGAGCAGTTCTCC. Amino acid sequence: CASSPPGSVDEQFS.

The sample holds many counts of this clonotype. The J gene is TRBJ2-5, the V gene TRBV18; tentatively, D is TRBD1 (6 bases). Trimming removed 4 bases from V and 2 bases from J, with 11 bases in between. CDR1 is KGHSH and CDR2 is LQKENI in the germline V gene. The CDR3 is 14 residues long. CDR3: CASSRGHLQETQYF. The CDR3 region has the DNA TGTGCCAGCTCACGGGGACATTTACAAGAGACCCAGTACTTC.

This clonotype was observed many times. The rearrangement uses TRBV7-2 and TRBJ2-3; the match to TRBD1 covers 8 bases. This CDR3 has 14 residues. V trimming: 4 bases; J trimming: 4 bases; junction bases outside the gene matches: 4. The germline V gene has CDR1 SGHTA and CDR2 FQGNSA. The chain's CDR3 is CASSYYRGADTQYF. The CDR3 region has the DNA TGTGCCAGCAGCTACTACAGGGGGGCAGATACGCAGTATTTT.

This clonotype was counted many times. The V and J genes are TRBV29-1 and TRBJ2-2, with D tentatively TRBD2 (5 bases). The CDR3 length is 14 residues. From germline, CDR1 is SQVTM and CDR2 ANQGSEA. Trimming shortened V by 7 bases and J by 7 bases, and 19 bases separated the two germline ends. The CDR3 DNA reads TGCAGCGCCGAAACGTCCGGACTCGGCGGGGAGCTGTTTTTT. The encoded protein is CSAETSGLGGELFF.

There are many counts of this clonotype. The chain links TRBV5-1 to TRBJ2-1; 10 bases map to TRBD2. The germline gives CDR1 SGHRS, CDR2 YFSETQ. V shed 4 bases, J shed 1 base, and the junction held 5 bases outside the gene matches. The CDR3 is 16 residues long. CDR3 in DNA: TGCGCCAGCAGCGCCACAGCGGGAGGGTCCTACAATGAGCAGTTCTTC. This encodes CASSATAGGSYNEQFF. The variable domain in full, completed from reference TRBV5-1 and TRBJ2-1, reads KAGVTQTPRYLIKTRGQQVTLSCSPISGHRSVSWYQQTPGQGLQFLFEYFSETQRNKGNFPGRFSGRQFSNSRSEMNVSTLELGDSALYLCASSATAGGSYNEQFFGPGTRLTVL.

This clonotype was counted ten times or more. CDR3 sequence: CASLGGSKDEQYF. Here the CDR3 DNA reads TGTGCCAGCCTAGGCGGCTCTAAGGACGAGCAGTACTTC. This chain links TRBV6-4 with TRBJ2-7; no clear D gene. Germline CDR1 reads MRHNA; CDR2 reads SNTAGT. Trimming cost V 8 bases and J 5 bases, with 16 bases left between them. This CDR3 region has 13 residues.

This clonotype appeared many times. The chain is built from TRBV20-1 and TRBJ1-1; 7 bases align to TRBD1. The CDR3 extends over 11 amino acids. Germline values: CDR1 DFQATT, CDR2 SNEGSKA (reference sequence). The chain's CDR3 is CRAEDRRKAFF. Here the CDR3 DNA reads TGCAGGGCTGAGGACAGGCGTAAAGCTTTCTTT.